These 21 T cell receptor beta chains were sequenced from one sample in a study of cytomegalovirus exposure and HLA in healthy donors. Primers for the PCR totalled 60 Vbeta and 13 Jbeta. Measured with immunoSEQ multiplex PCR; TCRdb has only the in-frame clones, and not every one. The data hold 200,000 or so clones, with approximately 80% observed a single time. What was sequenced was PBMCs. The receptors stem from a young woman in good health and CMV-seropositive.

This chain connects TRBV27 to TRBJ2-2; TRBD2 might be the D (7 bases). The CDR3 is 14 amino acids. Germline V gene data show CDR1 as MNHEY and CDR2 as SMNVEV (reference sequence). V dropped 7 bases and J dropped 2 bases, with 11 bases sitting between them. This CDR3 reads CASKRDTNTGELFF. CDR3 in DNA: TGTGCCAGCAAGCGGGACACCAACACCGGGGAGCTGTTTTTT.

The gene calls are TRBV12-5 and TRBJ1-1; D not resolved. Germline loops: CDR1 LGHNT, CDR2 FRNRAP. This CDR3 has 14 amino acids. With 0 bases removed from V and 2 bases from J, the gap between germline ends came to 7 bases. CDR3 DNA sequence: TGTGCTAGTGGTTTGGTACCACAAAACACTGAAGCTTTCTTT. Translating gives CASGLVPQNTEAFF.

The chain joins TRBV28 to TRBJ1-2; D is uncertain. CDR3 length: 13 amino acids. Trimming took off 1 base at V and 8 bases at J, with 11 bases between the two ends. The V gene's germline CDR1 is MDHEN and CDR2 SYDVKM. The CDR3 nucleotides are TGTGCCAGCAGTTTATCGGCAGGTCGCGGCTACACCTTC. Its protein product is CASSLSAGRGYTF.

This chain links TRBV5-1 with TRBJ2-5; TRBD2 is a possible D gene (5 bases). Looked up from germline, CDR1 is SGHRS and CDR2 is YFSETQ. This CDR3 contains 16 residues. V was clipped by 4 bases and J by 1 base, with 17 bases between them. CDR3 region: CASSTAASSPQETQYF. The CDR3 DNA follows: TGCGCCAGCAGCACAGCGGCTAGCAGCCCCCAAGAGACCCAGTACTTC.

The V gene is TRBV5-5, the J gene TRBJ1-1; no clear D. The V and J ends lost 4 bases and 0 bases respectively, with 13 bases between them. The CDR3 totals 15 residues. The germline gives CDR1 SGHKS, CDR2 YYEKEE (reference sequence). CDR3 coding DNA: TGTGCCAGCAGCGCGAACGAGGTAGTGAACACTGAAGCTTTCTTT. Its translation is CASSANEVVNTEAFF.

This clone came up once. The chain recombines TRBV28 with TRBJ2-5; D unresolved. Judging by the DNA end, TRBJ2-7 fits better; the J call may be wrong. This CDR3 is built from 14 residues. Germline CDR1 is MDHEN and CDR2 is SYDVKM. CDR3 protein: CASRPLAAAYEQYF. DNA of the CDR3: TGTGCCAGCAGACCCTTAGCAGCTGCCTACGAGCAGTACTTC.

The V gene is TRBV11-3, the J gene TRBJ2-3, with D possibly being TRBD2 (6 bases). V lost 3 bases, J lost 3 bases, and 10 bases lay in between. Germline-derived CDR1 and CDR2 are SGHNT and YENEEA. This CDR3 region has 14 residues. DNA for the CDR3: TGTGCCAGCAGCTTTAGCGGTGGGACAGATACGCAGTATTTT. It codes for CASSFSGGTDTQYF.

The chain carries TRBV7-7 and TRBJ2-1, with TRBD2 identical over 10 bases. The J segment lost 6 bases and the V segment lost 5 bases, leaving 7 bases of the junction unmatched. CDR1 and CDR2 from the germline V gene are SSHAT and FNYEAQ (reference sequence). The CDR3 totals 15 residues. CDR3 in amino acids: CASSPERGGLNEQFF. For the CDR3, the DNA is TGTGCCAGCAGCCCTGAGCGGGGGGGCCTCAATGAGCAGTTCTTC.

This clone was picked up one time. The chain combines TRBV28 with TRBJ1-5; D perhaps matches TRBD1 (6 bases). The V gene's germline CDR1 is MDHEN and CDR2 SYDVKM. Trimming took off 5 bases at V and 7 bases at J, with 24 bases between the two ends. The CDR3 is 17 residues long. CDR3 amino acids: CASSPYPSVGAEQPQHF. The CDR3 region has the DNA TGTGCCAGCAGTCCGTACCCCTCGGTGGGGGCTGAACAGCCCCAGCATTTT.

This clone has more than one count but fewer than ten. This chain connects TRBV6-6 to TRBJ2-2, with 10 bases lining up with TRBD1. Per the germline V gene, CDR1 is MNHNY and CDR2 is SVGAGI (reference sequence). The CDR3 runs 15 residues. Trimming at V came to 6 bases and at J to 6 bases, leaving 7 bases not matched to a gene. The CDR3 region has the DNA TGTGCCAGCAGCACTAGGACAGGGGGGCCCGGGGAGCTGTTTTTT. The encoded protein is CASSTRTGGPGELFF.

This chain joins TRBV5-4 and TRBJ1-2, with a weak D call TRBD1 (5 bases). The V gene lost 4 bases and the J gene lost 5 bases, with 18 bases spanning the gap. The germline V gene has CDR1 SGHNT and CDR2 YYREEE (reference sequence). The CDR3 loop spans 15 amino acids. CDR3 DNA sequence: TGTGCCAGCAGCGAAACGGACCGTGGGGGGTATGGCTACACCTTC. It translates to CASSETDRGGYGYTF.

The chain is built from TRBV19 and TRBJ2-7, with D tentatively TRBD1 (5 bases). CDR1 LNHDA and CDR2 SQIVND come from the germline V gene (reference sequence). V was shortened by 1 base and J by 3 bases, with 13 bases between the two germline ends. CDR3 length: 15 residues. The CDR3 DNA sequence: TGTGCCAGTAGTATAGGGATTGACAGCTACTACGAGCAGTACTTC. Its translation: CASSIGIDSYYEQYF.

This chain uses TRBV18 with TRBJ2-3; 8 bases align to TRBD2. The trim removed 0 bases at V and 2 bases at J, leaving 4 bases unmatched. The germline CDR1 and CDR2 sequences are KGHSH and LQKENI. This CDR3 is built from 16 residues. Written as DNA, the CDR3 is TGTGCCAGCTCACCACCCCGGGGGGGCCACACAGATACGCAGTATTTT. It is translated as CASSPPRGGHTDTQYF.

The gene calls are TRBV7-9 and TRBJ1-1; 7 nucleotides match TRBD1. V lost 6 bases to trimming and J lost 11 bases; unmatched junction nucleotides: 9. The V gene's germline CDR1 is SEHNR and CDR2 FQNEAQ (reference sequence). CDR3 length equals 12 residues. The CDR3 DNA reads TGTGCCAGCAGTACGGAACAGGGGACGGCTTTCTTT. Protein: CASSTEQGTAFF.

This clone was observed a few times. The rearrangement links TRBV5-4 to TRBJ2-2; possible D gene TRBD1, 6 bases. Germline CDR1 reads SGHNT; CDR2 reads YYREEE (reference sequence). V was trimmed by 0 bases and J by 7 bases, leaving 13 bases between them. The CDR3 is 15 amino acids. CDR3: CASSLGNGDIGELFF. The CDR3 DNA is TGTGCCAGCAGCTTGGGAAACGGGGACATCGGGGAGCTGTTTTTT.

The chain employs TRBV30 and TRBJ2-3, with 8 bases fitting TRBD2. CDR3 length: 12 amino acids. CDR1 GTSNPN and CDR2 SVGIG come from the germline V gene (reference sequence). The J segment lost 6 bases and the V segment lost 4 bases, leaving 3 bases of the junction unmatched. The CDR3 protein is CAWTRLADTQYF. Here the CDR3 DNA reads TGTGCCTGGACCAGACTAGCGGATACGCAGTATTTT.

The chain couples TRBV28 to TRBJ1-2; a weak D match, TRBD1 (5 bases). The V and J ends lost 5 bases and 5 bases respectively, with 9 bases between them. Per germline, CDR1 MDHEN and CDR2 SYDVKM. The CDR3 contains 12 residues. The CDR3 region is CASSGDFYGYTF. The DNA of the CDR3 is TGTGCCAGCAGTGGGGACTTTTATGGCTACACCTTC.

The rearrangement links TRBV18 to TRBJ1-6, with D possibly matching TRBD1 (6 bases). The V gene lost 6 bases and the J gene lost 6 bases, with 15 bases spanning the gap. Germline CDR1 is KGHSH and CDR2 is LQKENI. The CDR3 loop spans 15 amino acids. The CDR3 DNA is TGTGCCAGCTCTCCCCAGGGGCAGAGTAATTCACCCCTCCACTTT. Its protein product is CASSPQGQSNSPLHF. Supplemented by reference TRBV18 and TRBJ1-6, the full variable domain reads NAGVMQNPRHLVRRRGQEARLRCSPMKGHSHVYWYRQLPEEGLKFMVYLQKENIIDESGMPKERFSAEFPKEGPSILRIQQVVRGDSAAYFCASSPQGQSNSPLHFGNGTRLTVT.

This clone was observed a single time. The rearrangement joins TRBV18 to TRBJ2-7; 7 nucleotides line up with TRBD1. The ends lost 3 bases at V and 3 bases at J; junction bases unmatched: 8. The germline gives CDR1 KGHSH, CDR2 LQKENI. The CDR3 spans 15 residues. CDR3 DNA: TGTGCCAGCTCACCCGAACCAGGGACAGACTACGAGCAGTACTTC. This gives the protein CASSPEPGTDYEQYF.

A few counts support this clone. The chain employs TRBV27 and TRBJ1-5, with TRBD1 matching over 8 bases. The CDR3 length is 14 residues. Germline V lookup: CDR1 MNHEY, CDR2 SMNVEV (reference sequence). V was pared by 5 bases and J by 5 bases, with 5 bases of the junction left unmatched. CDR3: CASSADRGYQPQHF. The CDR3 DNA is TGTGCCAGCAGTGCAGACAGGGGCTATCAGCCCCAGCATTTT.

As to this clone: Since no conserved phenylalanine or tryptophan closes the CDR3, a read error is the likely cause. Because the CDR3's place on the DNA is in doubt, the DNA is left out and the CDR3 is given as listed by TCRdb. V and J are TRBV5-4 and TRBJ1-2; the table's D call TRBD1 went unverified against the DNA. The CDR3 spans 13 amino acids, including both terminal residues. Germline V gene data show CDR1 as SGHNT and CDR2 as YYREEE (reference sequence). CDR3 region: CASSFNVDGQVSC.